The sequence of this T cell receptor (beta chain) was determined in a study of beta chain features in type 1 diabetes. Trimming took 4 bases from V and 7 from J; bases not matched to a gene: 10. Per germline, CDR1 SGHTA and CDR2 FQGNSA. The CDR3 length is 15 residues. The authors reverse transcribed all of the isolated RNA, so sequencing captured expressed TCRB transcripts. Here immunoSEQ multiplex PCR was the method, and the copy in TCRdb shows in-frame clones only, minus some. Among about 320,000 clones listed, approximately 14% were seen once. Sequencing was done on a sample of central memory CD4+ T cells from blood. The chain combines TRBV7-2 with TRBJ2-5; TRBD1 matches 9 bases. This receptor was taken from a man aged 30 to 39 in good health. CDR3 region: CASSYPRQGGGTQYF. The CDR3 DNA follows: TGTGCCAGCAGCTACCCTAGACAGGGGGGTGGGACCCAGTACTTC.